The T cell receptor (beta chain) under discussion was sequenced for a study of OX40 agonist ivuxolimab in advanced cancers. Describing the broader study: Ivuxolimab, which targeted the costimulatory receptor OX40 (CD134), was an agonistic, fully human IgG2 monoclonal antibody. Intravenous ivuxolimab was administered to patients every 2 weeks at six dose levels: 0.01, 0.1, 0.3, 1.5, 3 and 10 mg/kg. A male proportion of about 79% and a mean age of around 60 years, ranging from about 23 to 79, were recorded for the dose-escalation cohort. Prior anti-PD-1, anti-PD-L1 or anti-CTLA-4 therapy was permitted, and 40% of dose-escalation patients had received checkpoint inhibitors. The paper describes the monotherapy dose-escalation part (N of about 54 patients) of the phase I trial of ivuxolimab. Peripheral TCRbeta sequencing aimed to test whether ivuxolimab altered TCR sequence diversity and caused clonal T-cell expansion. Of the 50 to 55 dose-escalation patients, hepatocellular carcinoma was present in approximately 20, melanoma in around 15, renal cell carcinoma in 9 and head and neck cancer in 9. Partial responses occurred in three dose-escalation patients: two with cutaneous melanoma and one with hepatocellular carcinoma.

What the research found in general, with its limitations: Low levels of normalized T-cell clonal expansion were also seen in some patients who did not respond. Clonal expansion of both CD4+ and CD8+ blood T cells was observed from baseline to week 6 at doses 0.1 to 3.0 mg/kg. The antigen specificity of the peripheral T cells that underwent clonal expansion was not determined. After ivuxolimab, expanded clones were on average more numerous among CD8+ T cells than among CD4+ T cells. In the 0.1-3.0 mg/kg groups, partial responders had among the lowest normalized peripheral clonal expansion, particularly in CD8+ T cells.

For this clone: The antigen it binds to is not known. There are no base qualities to consult, and no much larger clone falls within one base.

The trial excluded patients who had a history of autoimmune disease or were on systemic immunosuppression. In every dose cohort, peripheral blood was drawn for TCR sequencing at baseline, cycle 4 day 1, and cycle 7 day 1. The samples were drawn from a first-in-human, open-label, multicenter phase I dose-escalation trial of ivuxolimab. Adults with locally advanced or metastatic head and neck squamous cell, hepatocellular, melanoma or renal cell carcinoma were enrolled in the trial. Before TCR sequencing, CD4+ T cells and CD8+ T cells were sorted from peripheral blood as separate populations. The germline ends are 9 bases apart after V is trimmed by 6 bases and J by 0 bases. Measured from the cysteine to the phenylalanine, the CDR3 is 15 residues long. The retained sequence is limited to the CDR3, 45 bases, with the frame set at the first base. CDR1 and CDR2 are drawn from the germline V gene: LGHNT, FRNRAP.

For sequencing of the TCRbeta CDR3 region, genomic DNA was extracted from the sorted cells. The immunoSEQ Assay was used for sequencing of TCRbeta CDR3 regions. The table was pulled from immuneACCESS by TCRdb, which kept in-frame rearrangements only. Such tables lose some clones; where checked, under half of the loss comes from unresolved V genes, and the rest has no known cause. The sample contains roughly 48,000 clones, about 87% of them found a single time. 10% of the sample rests with the top ten. The sequence is built from TRBV12-5 and TRBJ2-6; TRBD1 is a possible D gene, resting on 6 matching bases. The TCR was taken from an adult with an advanced solid tumor such as melanoma, head and neck, liver or kidney cancer. The source material was CD4+ or CD8+ T cells sorted from blood, sampled in a trial of the OX40 agonist ivuxolimab. The DNA is TGTGCTAGTGGCTCGGACAGCTCTGGGGCCAACGTCCTGACTTTC. This is translated as CASGSDSSGANVLTF.